The 20 T cell receptor beta chains reported below all come from one sample, sequenced in a study of T cell changes during pregnancy in multiple sclerosis. The data were produced by immunoSEQ multiplex PCR, yet TCRdb's version contains in-frame clones alone and is incomplete. Of roughly 41,000 clones listed, over 90% are singletons. This specimen was CD8+ T cells from peripheral blood mononuclear cells, taken in the third trimester of pregnancy. The origin of the receptors is a female donor with multiple sclerosis, enrolled in a pregnancy study.

The chain joins TRBV29-1 to TRBJ1-1, with D hard to call. CDR1 is SQVTM, CDR2 ANQGSEA, per germline. V lost 5 bases, J lost 1 base, and 11 bases lay in between. The CDR3 loop spans 13 amino acids. In DNA, the CDR3 is TGCAGCGTTTATTCGGGGTGGAACACTGAAGCTTTCTTT. It is translated as CSVYSGWNTEAFF.

CDR3 loop: CASSPGVGSREAFF. The CDR3 DNA reads as TGTGCCAGCAGCCCTGGCGTCGGATCCAGGGAAGCTTTCTTT. The rearrangement joins TRBV11-1 to TRBJ1-1; the D is unclear. V dropped 5 bases and J dropped 8 bases, with 18 bases sitting between them. The germline V gene has CDR1 SGHAT and CDR2 FQDESV (reference sequence). CDR3 length equals 14 residues.

The J gene is TRBJ2-1, the V gene TRBV5-6; 7 positions match TRBD1. In germline, CDR1 is SGHDT, CDR2 YYEEEE. With V trimmed by 4 bases and J by 5 bases, 9 bases remained unmatched. The CDR3 loop spans 15 amino acids. CDR3 DNA: TGTGCCAGCAGCCCTGGGACAGCCTGGGACAATGAGCAGTTCTTC. This encodes CASSPGTAWDNEQFF.

The rearrangement links TRBV2 to TRBJ2-1; TRBD2 is a possible D gene (6 bases). This CDR3 comprises 15 residues. The germline gives CDR1 SNHLY, CDR2 FYNNEI. V lost 3 bases and J 5 bases, leaving 14 bases between the germline ends. CDR3 sequence reads: CASSDWLATDNEQFF. The CDR3 bases are TGTGCCAGCAGTGATTGGCTAGCGACCGACAATGAGCAGTTCTTC.

The rearrangement joins TRBV27 to TRBJ2-2; D gene ambiguous. The ends were cut back, 0 bases at V and 6 bases at J, with 8 bases in the middle. Germline lookup yields CDR1 MNHEY and CDR2 SMNVEV (reference sequence). The CDR3 totals 14 residues. The CDR3 nucleotides read TGTGCCAGCAGTTTATCTGGGCCGGCCGGGGAGCTGTTTTTT. Its translation is CASSLSGPAGELFF.

The CDR3 sequence is CASSRSGTGSETQYF. The CDR3 DNA is TGTGCCAGCAGTCGATCTGGGACAGGGTCGGAGACCCAGTACTTC. The chain is built from TRBV6-5 and TRBJ2-5; TRBD1 matches 9 bases. Germline-derived CDR1 and CDR2 are MNHEY and SVGAGI. Trimming took 5 bases from V and 5 from J; bases not matched to a gene: 9. The CDR3 is 15 amino acids.

This chain uses TRBV11-2 with TRBJ2-2; D is uncertain. The ends were cut back, 2 bases at V and 5 bases at J, with 9 bases in the middle. The CDR3 has 14 amino acids. Germline V gene data show CDR1 as SGHAT and CDR2 as FQNNGV. The DNA of the CDR3 is TGTGCCAGCAGCTTACATTGGCGGACCGGGGAGCTGTTTTTT. Protein sequence: CASSLHWRTGELFF.

This rearrangement joins TRBV5-1 to TRBJ2-1; 10 bases agree with TRBD2. With 3 bases clipped from V and 8 bases from J, the junction kept 5 bases outside the gene matches. The CDR3 totals 14 residues. The germline gives CDR1 SGHRS, CDR2 YFSETQ. In nucleotides, the CDR3 is TGCGCCAGCAGCTGGGGACTAGCGTTCGATGAGCAGTTCTTC. It yields the protein CASSWGLAFDEQFF.

This chain uses TRBV2 with TRBJ1-6; D is uncertain. With 10 bases removed from V and 7 bases from J, the gap between germline ends came to 17 bases. This CDR3 comprises 14 residues. CDR1 is SNHLY and CDR2 is FYNNEI in the germline V gene. The CDR3 DNA reads TGTGCCACGACTCGGATCGCGGTGAATTCACCCCTCCACTTT. It codes for CATTRIAVNSPLHF.

This clone was detected only once. The chain is built from TRBV6-1 and TRBJ1-2; 8 bases map to TRBD1. Germline V gene lookup returns CDR1 MNHNS and CDR2 SASEGT. The CDR3 has 15 amino acids. Losses at the gene ends were 4 bases for V and 5 bases for J; bases not matched to a gene: 9. The CDR3 loop is CASSGTGGGWYGYTF. The CDR3 coding sequence is TGTGCCAGCAGTGGAACAGGGGGAGGGTGGTATGGCTACACCTTC.

The J gene is TRBJ2-7, the V gene TRBV28; tentative D call: TRBD2 (6 bases). The CDR3 consists of 16 residues. V lost 7 bases, J lost 3 bases, and 22 bases lay in between. CDR1 is MDHEN, CDR2 SYDVKM, per germline. The CDR3 spells CASTPPGAFLNYEQYF. CDR3 nucleotide sequence: TGTGCCAGCACCCCGCCGGGAGCCTTCCTGAACTACGAGCAGTACTTC.

V is TRBV13 and J is TRBJ1-3; TRBD1 might be the D (6 bases). Trimming stripped 3 bases from V and 2 bases from J, with 8 bases between. The germline V gene has CDR1 PRHDT and CDR2 FYEKMQ (reference sequence). This CDR3 is 14 amino acids long. CDR3 amino acids: CASSLWGPGNTIYF. CDR3 coding DNA: TGTGCCAGCAGCTTGTGGGGGCCTGGAAACACCATATATTTT.

Concerning this clone: Other DNA sequences in the sample encode the same CDR3. The V gene is TRBV30, the J gene TRBJ1-2; the D is unclear. The V end lost 0 bases, the J end lost 6 bases, and 5 bases lay between the germline ends. The CDR3 is 11 amino acids. Germline CDR1 is GTSNPN and CDR2 is SVGIG (reference sequence). The CDR3, as DNA: TGTGCCTGGAGTGTCCTAGATGGCTACACCTTC. It translates to CAWSVLDGYTF.

V usage is TRBV6-5 and J usage is TRBJ2-2; D is ambiguous. Trimming pared 11 bases from V and 2 bases from J, leaving 9 bases between. The CDR3 is made up of 12 amino acids. In germline, CDR1 is MNHEY, CDR2 SVGAGI. The CDR3 bases are TGTGCCTCCGGGTCAAACACCGGGGAGCTGTTTTTT. It is translated as CASGSNTGELFF.

This chain joins TRBV2 and TRBJ2-1, with 10 bases that match TRBD2. The germline V gene encodes CDR1 SNHLY and CDR2 FYNNEI. The CDR3 consists of 13 residues. V was pared by 7 bases and J by 7 bases, with 4 bases of the junction left unmatched. DNA of the CDR3: TGTGCCAGCATTCCGGGACTAGCGAATGAGCAGTTCTTC. This translates into CASIPGLANEQFF.

This chain connects TRBV27 to TRBJ2-7; 9 bases match TRBD1. With V trimmed by 6 bases and J by 5 bases, 8 bases remained unmatched. Germline CDR1 and CDR2: MNHEY and SMNVEV (reference sequence). There are 14 residues in the CDR3. CDR3 bases: TGTGCCAGCAGATCGGGACAGGGCGTCCACGAGCAGTACTTC. Its protein product is CASRSGQGVHEQYF.

This chain uses TRBV7-8 with TRBJ2-3; tentatively, D is TRBD2 (5 bases). V lost 6 bases to trimming and J lost 1 base, with 11 bases between them. Germline lookup yields CDR1 SGHVS and CDR2 FQNEAQ. The length of the CDR3 is 14 residues. The CDR3: CASRWLAGTDTQYF. As DNA, the CDR3 is TGTGCCAGCAGATGGCTAGCCGGCACAGATACGCAGTATTTT.

The rearrangement links TRBV18 to TRBJ2-3; TRBD2 aligns across 10 bases. The CDR3 contains 15 residues. V shed 0 bases, J shed 6 bases, and the junction held 3 bases outside the gene matches. Germline values: CDR1 KGHSH, CDR2 LQKENI. The CDR3 is CASSPPSLAGDTQYF. The DNA for the CDR3 is TGTGCCAGCTCACCACCGTCACTAGCGGGGGATACGCAGTATTTT.

This chain links TRBV10-3 with TRBJ1-1, with D unclear. V was pared by 8 bases and J by 0 bases, with 19 bases between. This CDR3 has 16 amino acids. Germline V gene sequence: CDR1 ENHRY, CDR2 SYGVKD. This CDR3 is CAIQAGITLMNTEAFF. The DNA for the CDR3 is TGTGCCATCCAAGCCGGGATTACGCTTATGAACACTGAAGCTTTCTTT.

The rearrangement uses TRBV27 and TRBJ1-5, with TRBD1 matching 10 bases. The CDR3 loop spans 15 amino acids. V dropped 4 bases and J dropped 4; count of bases not matched to a gene: 4. Germline assignment: CDR1 MNHEY and CDR2 SMNVEV (reference sequence). CDR3 residues: CASSYGQGGNQPQHF. For the CDR3, the DNA is TGTGCCAGCAGTTATGGACAGGGGGGGAATCAGCCCCAGCATTTT.